The entry that follows covers one TCR beta chain sequence. Its antigen remains unidentified. These data are taken from a study of cytomegalovirus exposure and HLA in healthy donors. Points from the study as a whole: The CMV antigen specificity of three CMV-associated chains was confirmed through in vitro analysis. For most TCR beta V segments, an earlier analysis put the productive rate at about 87% or about 30% of the time.

The PCR was carried out with 60 Vbeta primers and 13 Jbeta primers. Profiling relied on immunoSEQ multiplex PCR, and the TCRdb table lists in-frame clones only, not all of them. The sample lists more than 90,000 clones, roughly 70% occurring once. V lost 6 bases and J lost 4; bases outside the gene matches: 8. CDR1 and CDR2 from the germline V gene are MDHEN and SYDVKM. The CDR3 contains 15 residues. This clonotype was sampled from a middle-aged man in good health and CMV-seronegative. The sequencing sample was made of PBMCs. The J gene is TRBJ1-4, the V gene TRBV28; 7 bases match TRBD1. DNA of the CDR3: TGTGCCAGCAGGGCCCGGGACAGCTTTAATGAAAAACTGTTTTTT. Translated: CASRARDSFNEKLFF.